Shown below are 17 T cell receptor beta chains from a single sample sequenced in a study of cytomegalovirus exposure and HLA in healthy donors. Measured with immunoSEQ multiplex PCR; TCRdb has only the in-frame clones, and not every one. The sample lists about 44,000 clones; over 85% were seen once. Sequenced sample: PBMCs. The receptors come from a woman aged 18-29 years in good health and CMV-seronegative.

The V and J genes are TRBV28 and TRBJ2-3; 15 bases are shared with TRBD2. The V segment lost 5 bases and the J segment 4 bases; nucleotides outside the gene matches: 10. Per the germline V gene, CDR1 is MDHEN and CDR2 is SYDVKM. The CDR3 is made up of 18 amino acids. The CDR3 is CASSRGGLAGGGADTQYF. The CDR3 DNA sequence: TGTGCCAGCAGTAGGGGGGGACTAGCGGGAGGAGGGGCAGATACGCAGTATTTT.

V is TRBV5-1 and J is TRBJ2-5; D might be TRBD2 (7 bases). V shed 4 bases and J shed 3 bases, with 13 bases lying between them. Germline V CDR1 and CDR2: SGHRS, YFSETQ. This CDR3 is built from 14 residues. CDR3: CASSGRAGEETQYF. CDR3 nucleotide sequence: TGCGCCAGCAGCGGGAGGGCAGGGGAAGAGACCCAGTACTTC. The full variable domain, its missing parts supplied by reference TRBV5-1 and TRBJ2-5, is KAGVTQTPRYLIKTRGQQVTLSCSPISGHRSVSWYQQTPGQGLQFLFEYFSETQRNKGNFPGRFSGRQFSNSRSEMNVSTLELGDSALYLCASSGRAGEETQYFGPGTRLLVL.

The chain links TRBV19 to TRBJ2-7, with TRBD2 matching 9 bases. The CDR3 loop spans 15 amino acids. Germline CDR1 LNHDA, CDR2 SQIVND (reference sequence). The trim removed 7 bases at V and 4 bases at J, leaving 11 bases unmatched. CDR3 sequence (DNA): TGTGCCAGTAAGGTCGGCGGGGGGGACCTATACGAGCAGTACTTC. Translating gives CASKVGGGDLYEQYF. Together with reference TRBV19 and TRBJ2-7, the CDR3 gives the full variable domain: DGGITQSPKYLFRKEGQNVTLSCEQNLNHDAMYWYRQDPGQGLRLIYYSQIVNDFQKGDIAEGYSVSREKKESFPLTVTSAQKNPTAFYLCASKVGGGDLYEQYFGPGTRLTVT.

The J gene is TRBJ2-3, the V gene TRBV30, with D perhaps TRBD2 (5 bases). The length of the CDR3 is 17 residues. Germline values: CDR1 GTSNPN, CDR2 SVGIG (reference sequence). Deletions cut 0 bases from V and 0 bases from J, with 16 bases between. Written as DNA, the CDR3 is TGTGCCTGGAGTGTCCCGGGATCGAGAGGTAGCACAGATACGCAGTATTTT. It is translated as CAWSVPGSRGSTDTQYF. Combining the CDR3 with reference TRBV30 and TRBJ2-3 gives the whole variable domain SQTIHQWPATLVQPVGSPLSLECTVEGTSNPNLYWYRQAAGRGLQLLFYSVGIGQISSEVPQNLSASRPQDRQFILSSKKLLLSDSGFYLCAWSVPGSRGSTDTQYFGPGTRLTVL.

This clone is a singleton in its sample. The chain uses TRBV6-5 and TRBJ1-6, with TRBD1 as a possible D gene (5 bases). Trimming took off 0 bases at V and 7 bases at J, with 13 bases between the two ends. This CDR3 is 16 amino acids long. Germline CDR1 reads MNHEY; CDR2 reads SVGAGI. The chain's CDR3 is CASSYSTQVYNSPLHF. In DNA form, the CDR3 reads TGTGCCAGCAGTTACTCCACACAGGTTTACAATTCACCCCTCCACTTT.

V and J are TRBV4-1 and TRBJ1-2; D is unclear. CDR3 size: 20 residues. Deletions cut 1 base from V and 4 bases from J, with 28 bases between. The germline gives CDR1 MGHRA, CDR2 YSYEKL. The CDR3, as DNA: TGCGCCAGCAGCCAAGCTTCCCCGAAGTCCTACGGAGCCTCTCCCTATGGCTACACCTTC. This translates into CASSQASPKSYGASPYGYTF.

The V gene is TRBV19, the J gene TRBJ2-2; TRBD2 matches 7 bases. CDR3 length equals 14 residues. The trim removed 4 bases at V and 4 bases at J, leaving 3 bases unmatched. Looked up from germline, CDR1 is LNHDA and CDR2 is SQIVND (reference sequence). The CDR3 region has the DNA TGTGCCAGTAGTAGGACTAGTGTCACCGGGGAGCTGTTTTTT. Amino acids: CASSRTSVTGELFF. Filled out from reference TRBV19 and TRBJ2-2, the complete variable domain reads DGGITQSPKYLFRKEGQNVTLSCEQNLNHDAMYWYRQDPGQGLRLIYYSQIVNDFQKGDIAEGYSVSREKKESFPLTVTSAQKNPTAFYLCASSRTSVTGELFFGEGSRLTVL.

V and J are TRBV5-4 and TRBJ2-1, with TRBD2 matching over 8 bases. V shed 1 base and J 7 bases; nucleotides not matched to a gene: 10. Germline CDR1 reads SGHNT; CDR2 reads YYREEE (reference sequence). The CDR3 is made up of 16 amino acids. The CDR3 sequence: CASSLTSGGRLNEQFF. The CDR3 coding sequence is TGTGCCAGCAGCTTGACCAGCGGGGGCCGGTTAAATGAGCAGTTCTTC.

The chain joins TRBV29-1 to TRBJ1-4, with D possibly TRBD1 on 5 matching bases. CDR1 SQVTM and CDR2 ANQGSEA come from the germline V gene. The V end lost 2 bases, the J end lost 8 bases, and 12 bases lay between the germline ends. The CDR3 has 13 residues. The CDR3: CSVETGGGEKLFF. For the CDR3, the DNA is TGCAGCGTTGAAACGGGGGGAGGCGAAAAACTGTTTTTT.

V usage is TRBV28 and J usage is TRBJ1-4; 8 nucleotides line up with TRBD1. From germline, CDR1 is MDHEN and CDR2 SYDVKM. The trim removed 5 bases at V and 8 bases at J, leaving 7 bases unmatched. CDR3 size: 14 residues. The DNA of the CDR3 is TGTGCCAGCAGTACCGACAGGGGAGGCGAAAAACTGTTTTTT. Its protein product is CASSTDRGGEKLFF.

This chain uses TRBV10-3 with TRBJ2-7; D is perhaps TRBD2 (7 bases). There are 13 residues in the CDR3. V lost 6 bases and J 5 bases, leaving 14 bases between the germline ends. The germline CDR1 and CDR2 sequences are ENHRY and SYGVKD. The chain's CDR3 is CAISGGRDDEQYF. The CDR3 nucleotides are TGTGCCATCAGCGGGGGGCGGGACGACGAGCAGTACTTC.

The V gene is TRBV6-5, the J gene TRBJ1-1; D gene unclear. The CDR3 contains 13 residues. V lost 6 bases, J lost 1 base, and 9 bases lay in between. Germline CDR1 and CDR2: MNHEY and SVGAGI. This CDR3 reads CASSMTPNTEAFF. The CDR3 region has the DNA TGTGCCAGCAGCATGACACCGAACACTGAAGCTTTCTTT.

V and J are TRBV19 and TRBJ1-3, with 9 bases fitting TRBD1. V lost 5 bases, J lost 7 bases, and 6 bases stayed unmatched. This CDR3 has 14 amino acids. Germline CDR1 and CDR2: LNHDA and SQIVND (reference sequence). The CDR3 nucleotides read TGTGCCAGTAGTGCCGACAGGGGGACGAACACCATATATTTT. Its translation is CASSADRGTNTIYF.

This clone was counted once. The V and J genes are TRBV7-2 and TRBJ1-2; D is unclear. The ends were cut back, 1 base at V and 6 bases at J, with 15 bases in the middle. This CDR3 has 15 amino acids. Germline V gene sequence: CDR1 SGHTA, CDR2 FQGNSA. The CDR3 protein is CASSLDERGRDGYTF. The CDR3 region has the DNA TGTGCCAGCAGCTTAGACGAGAGAGGGCGGGATGGCTACACCTTC. The variable domain in full, with the rest retrieved from reference TRBV7-2 and TRBJ1-2, is GAGVSQSPSNKVTEKGKDVELRCDPISGHTALYWYRQSLGQGLEFLIYFQGNSAPDKSGLPSDRFSAERTGGSVSTLTIQRTQQEDSAVYLCASSLDERGRDGYTFGSGTRLTVV.

This clone has a handful of counts. This chain uses TRBV27 with TRBJ2-2, with 9 bases aligning to TRBD1. The junction had 5 bases not matched to a gene; V was cut back by 5 bases and J by 4 bases. There are 15 residues in the CDR3. Germline CDR1 and CDR2: MNHEY and SMNVEV (reference sequence). CDR3 residues: CASSRRQGVTGELFF. DNA for the CDR3: TGTGCCAGCAGTCGAAGACAGGGGGTCACCGGGGAGCTGTTTTTT.

V is TRBV19 and J is TRBJ2-3; TRBD2 is a possible D gene (7 bases). The CDR3 consists of 13 residues. Germline V gene data show CDR1 as LNHDA and CDR2 as SQIVND (reference sequence). The V gene lost 4 bases and the J gene lost 5 bases, with 10 bases spanning the gap. CDR3 in DNA: TGTGCCAGTAGTAGCGGGGGCGAAGATACGCAGTATTTT. Residues: CASSSGGEDTQYF.

This chain links TRBV28 with TRBJ1-2, with 12 bases fitting TRBD1. The CDR3 consists of 14 residues. CDR1 is MDHEN and CDR2 is SYDVKM in the germline V gene. V dropped 9 bases and J dropped 7; count of bases not matched to a gene: 9. The CDR3: CASVGGQGASGYTF. The CDR3 coding sequence is TGTGCCAGTGTGGGGGGACAGGGGGCAAGTGGCTACACCTTC.